A single sample is the source of the 19 T cell receptor beta chains below, sequenced in a study of T-cell memory formation after mild COVID-19. MiXCR, applied by TCRdb to the 5' RACE reads, yields one record per CDR3 protein. The data show 470,000 or so distinct CDR3 sequences, about 20% seen once. Sequences were obtained from PBMCs or a T cell subset sorted from them (not recorded which). These receptors were obtained from an adult woman who had mild COVID-19 (a few samples of this study predate the infection). Cell type and time point are not known.

V and J are TRBV9 and TRBJ2-5; 7 bases line up with TRBD1. The CDR3 length is 15 residues. Germline lookup yields CDR1 SGDLS and CDR2 YYNGEE. Germline trimming cut 4 bases from V and 2 bases from J; bases unmatched to any gene: 8. The CDR3 sequence: CASSSPGQPQETQYF. The CDR3 nucleotides read TGTGCCAGCAGCTCTCCGGGACAGCCTCAAGAGACCCAGTACTTC.

This clonotype was observed a handful of times. The chain joins TRBV24-1 to TRBJ1-5, with 8 bases aligning to TRBD1. The CDR3 runs to 17 residues. CDR1 is KGHDR, CDR2 SFDVKD, per germline. J gave up 4 bases and V 4 bases, and 11 bases lay outside the gene matches. The CDR3 sequence is CATSERTGLALNQPQHF. The DNA of the CDR3 is TGTGCCACCAGTGAACGGACAGGGTTGGCCCTAAATCAGCCCCAGCATTTT.

The rearrangement links TRBV6-5 to TRBJ2-1, with TRBD2 matching over 11 bases. The CDR3 loop spans 16 amino acids. Germline-derived CDR1 and CDR2 are MNHEY and SVGAGI. J gave up 2 bases and V 7 bases, and 7 bases lay outside the gene matches. The CDR3 is CASTLSTSGTYNEQFF. The CDR3 nucleotides are TGTGCCAGCACTCTCTCGACTAGCGGGACCTACAATGAGCAGTTCTTC.

The chain recombines TRBV3-1 with TRBJ2-3; 7 bases fit TRBD2. Germline-derived CDR1 and CDR2 are LGHDT and YNNKEL (reference sequence). V was clipped by 5 bases and J by 2 bases; unmatched bases: 4. CDR3 size: 14 residues. In DNA form, the CDR3 reads TGTGCCAGCAGCACCGGACTAGACACAGATACGCAGTATTTT. As protein: CASSTGLDTDTQYF.

The J gene is TRBJ1-2, the V gene TRBV6-1; 7 bases agree with TRBD1. V was pared by 4 bases and J by 5 bases, with 10 bases of the junction left unmatched. The CDR3 is 15 residues long. CDR1 is MNHNS, CDR2 SASEGT, per germline. CDR3 protein: CASSGGDRSFYGYTF. CDR3 in DNA: TGTGCCAGCAGTGGGGGGGACAGAAGTTTTTATGGCTACACCTTC.

The J gene is TRBJ2-5, the V gene TRBV20-1, with 9 bases fitting TRBD2. With V trimmed by 7 bases and J by 5 bases, 14 bases remained unmatched. CDR3 length equals 15 residues. Looked up from germline, CDR1 is DFQATT and CDR2 is SNEGSKA (reference sequence). The CDR3 loop reads CSGLSGGLDSETQYF. Here the CDR3 DNA reads TGCAGTGGACTTAGCGGGGGCCTTGATTCGGAGACCCAGTACTTC.

The genes are TRBV7-3 and TRBJ1-1; weak D call: TRBD1 (5 bases). The CDR3 contains 13 residues. V lost 2 bases and J 6 bases, leaving 10 bases between the germline ends. Germline V CDR1 and CDR2: SGHTA, FQGTGA. CDR3 residues: CASSLVAGAEAFF. DNA of the CDR3: TGTGCCAGCAGCTTAGTAGCGGGGGCTGAAGCTTTCTTT.

This clonotype occurred once. This chain uses TRBV20-1 with TRBJ2-1; D gene unclear. CDR3 length equals 13 residues. V gave up 0 bases and J gave up 8 bases, with 11 bases separating them. Germline CDR1 DFQATT, CDR2 SNEGSKA (reference sequence). The CDR3 here is CSARDPNGYEQFF. CDR3 DNA sequence: TGCAGTGCTAGAGATCCCAACGGGTATGAGCAGTTCTTC.

This clonotype was counted only a few times. The rearrangement links TRBV20-1 to TRBJ1-2, with TRBD1 matching 9 bases. V gave up 5 bases and J gave up 3 bases; unmatched junction bases: 7. This CDR3 is 14 amino acids long. CDR1 DFQATT and CDR2 SNEGSKA come from the germline V gene (reference sequence). The CDR3 spells CSASQGAVYYGYTF. The CDR3 nucleotides are TGCAGTGCTTCACAGGGGGCAGTATACTATGGCTACACCTTC.

This clonotype has just a few counts. The CDR3 loop reads CASSPGLGPDTQYF. The CDR3 nucleotides are TGTGCCAGCAGTCCGGGACTAGGGCCAGATACGCAGTATTTT. The chain links TRBV6-2 or TRBV6-3 to TRBJ2-3; TRBD2 matches 8 bases. Trimming took 5 bases from V and 4 from J; bases not matched to a gene: 5. The CDR3 runs 14 residues. The V gene's germline CDR1 is MNHEY and CDR2 SVGEGT.

The DNA of the CDR3 is TGTGCCAGCAGCTTAGTTCGGTCGTACGGGGGCGGAGGGGCTGAAGCTTTCTTT. Translation: CASSLVRSYGGGGAEAFF. The chain uses TRBV7-8 and TRBJ1-1; the D gene is possibly TRBD1 (6 bases). CDR1 and CDR2 from the germline V gene are SGHVS and FQNEAQ. The V and J ends lost 1 base and 6 bases respectively, with 24 bases between them. This CDR3 has 18 residues. The variable domain in full, with the rest retrieved from reference TRBV7-8 and TRBJ1-1, is GAGVSQSPRYKVAKRGQDVALRCDPISGHVSLFWYQQALGQGPEFLTYFQNEAQLDKSGLPSDRFFAERPEGSVSTLKIQRTQQEDSAVYLCASSLVRSYGGGGAEAFFGQGTRLTVV.

The V gene is TRBV25-1, the J gene TRBJ1-1; the D is unclear. Germline assignment: CDR1 MGHDK and CDR2 SYGVNS. V lost 6 bases and J lost 6, with 14 bases in between. There are 13 residues in the CDR3. Written as DNA, the CDR3 is TGTGCCAGCAGCGCCTATAGGAGTTCTGAAGCTTTCTTT. Translating gives CASSAYRSSEAFF.

The rearrangement uses TRBV9 and TRBJ2-7; D is ambiguous. The CDR3 runs 15 residues. Deletions cut 0 bases from V and 3 bases from J, with 13 bases between. In germline, CDR1 is SGDLS, CDR2 YYNGEE. The DNA of the CDR3 is TGTGCCAGCAGCGTAGGTGGGTCAACCCTCTACGAGCAGTACTTC. It yields the protein CASSVGGSTLYEQYF.

This clonotype turned up a few times. This chain joins TRBV29-1 and TRBJ1-3; TRBD1 might be the D (6 bases). The CDR3 is 13 residues long. Germline lookup yields CDR1 SQVTM and CDR2 ANQGSEA. V gave up 7 bases and J gave up 4 bases, with 14 bases separating them. CDR3 bases: TGCAGCGCCAATCCGGGACAAGGAAACACCATATATTTT. Amino acids: CSANPGQGNTIYF.

This rearrangement joins TRBV21-1 to TRBJ2-3; the D call in the table, TRBD2, was not verified against the DNA. TRBV21-1 is a pseudogene segment. This CDR3 contains 19 residues. CDR3 nucleotide sequence: TGTGCCAGCAGCAAAGGTCCGGGGGGCGGGCCCGAAAGCACAGATACGCAGTATTTT. Translating it yields CASSKGPGGGPESTDTQYF.

In this sample, this clonotype turned up a few times. The rearrangement joins TRBV25-1 to TRBJ2-5, with a tentative D call TRBD2 (7 bases). The CDR3 totals 17 residues. V was trimmed by 1 base and J by 5 bases, leaving 20 bases between them. Germline CDR1 reads MGHDK; CDR2 reads SYGVNS. The CDR3 coding sequence is TGTGCCAGCAGTGAATCCGTAAGGGGGGGCGCGTGGGAGACCCAGTACTTC. Its protein is CASSESVRGGAWETQYF.

The genes are TRBV5-8 and TRBJ2-3; the match to TRBD2 covers 11 bases. This CDR3 is 16 amino acids long. The junction had 7 bases not matched to a gene; V was cut back by 4 bases and J by 3 bases. Germline-derived CDR1 and CDR2 are SGHTS and YDEGEE. CDR3 region: CASSPLAGGVTDTQYF. CDR3 DNA sequence: TGTGCCAGCAGCCCGTTAGCGGGAGGGGTAACAGATACGCAGTATTTT.

This clonotype was detected only a few times. This rearrangement joins TRBV6-5 to TRBJ2-7; 8 positions match TRBD1. Losses at the gene ends were 4 bases for V and 5 bases for J; bases not matched to a gene: 10. The germline gives CDR1 MNHEY, CDR2 SVGAGI. The CDR3 runs to 15 residues. CDR3 sequence: CASSLGPDRGDEQYF. The CDR3 nucleotides are TGTGCCAGCAGTTTGGGACCAGACAGGGGCGACGAGCAGTACTTC.

V gene TRBV6-6 combines with J gene TRBJ2-1; 9 nucleotides match TRBD1. Germline values: CDR1 MNHNY, CDR2 SVGAGI (reference sequence). V lost 6 bases, J lost 6 bases, and 6 bases stayed unmatched. This CDR3 has 14 residues. The CDR3, as DNA: TGTGCCAGCAGCAGGGACAGGGTCGGCAATGAGCAGTTCTTC. It is translated as CASSRDRVGNEQFF.